This T cell receptor (beta chain) was recorded in a study of beta chain features in type 1 diabetes. This clone was detected only a few times. Antigen: not known. Study conclusions and caveats: The study found that naive, central memory and Treg TCRB repertoires appeared more similar in patients than in healthy donors.

V lost 0 bases and J lost 6, with 12 bases in between. Germline-derived CDR1 and CDR2 are LNHNV and YYDKDF (reference sequence). The length of the CDR3 is 14 residues. It was via CD45RO/CCR7/CD25/CD127/CD95/CD27 that CD4+ naive, central memory, regulatory and stem cell-like memory cells were sorted. All of the isolated RNA was reverse transcribed, so expressed TCRB transcripts were sequenced. An average about 3.6 million reads came from naive, central memory and regulatory T cell samples. The table came from immunoSEQ multiplex PCR; TCRdb's copy has only in-frame clones and leaves some out. The data contain about 900,000 clones, roughly a sixth of them singletons.

This chain connects TRBV15 to TRBJ2-7; maybe TRBD1 (5 bases). The sequence was collected from a woman under 30 in good health. Sequencing was performed on naive CD4+ T cells from blood. The CDR3 nucleotides read TGTGCCACCAGCAGAGATCTAAAAGGGGTCGAGCAGTACTTC. It yields the protein CATSRDLKGVEQYF.